These 21 T cell receptor beta chains came from one sample sequenced in a study of cytomegalovirus exposure and HLA in healthy donors. A multiplex PCR was run with 60 Vbeta primers and 13 Jbeta primers. Method: immunoSEQ multiplex PCR; TCRdb's copy keeps in-frame clones and lacks some. The sample consists of roughly 230,000 clones, 80% to 95% of them appearing once. Specimen: PBMCs. All receptors derive from a girl aged 2 to 10 in good health and CMV-seronegative.

The gene calls are TRBV6-1 and TRBJ1-5; 8 bases align to TRBD1. Germline trimming cut 3 bases from V and 1 base from J; bases unmatched to any gene: 14. The CDR3 runs to 19 residues. Germline CDR1 and CDR2: MNHNS and SASEGT. The DNA of the CDR3 is TGTGCCAGCAGTGAGCACCCGCCGGGACAGGCAAAAAGCAATCAGCCCCAGCATTTT. This encodes CASSEHPPGQAKSNQPQHF.

This clone was recorded only once. The chain uses TRBV6-5 and TRBJ1-1; maybe TRBD1 (5 bases). Germline V gene data show CDR1 as MNHEY and CDR2 as SVGAGI. The CDR3 spans 14 residues. V gave up 0 bases and J gave up 5 bases, with 10 bases separating them. The DNA for the CDR3 is TGTGCCAGCAGTTACTCTGCAGGGAAGACTGAAGCTTTCTTT. It specifies CASSYSAGKTEAFF.

The chain recombines TRBV10-1 with TRBJ2-3; 7 nucleotides align to TRBD2. The CDR3 length is 14 residues. Germline CDR1 WNHNN, CDR2 SYGVQD (reference sequence). The J segment lost 2 bases and the V segment lost 5 bases, leaving 4 bases of the junction unmatched. CDR3 region: CASSQAGNTDTQYF. CDR3 in DNA: TGCGCCAGCAGTCAAGCGGGGAACACAGATACGCAGTATTTT.

The CDR3 region is CASGYQGGNEQFF. The CDR3 DNA sequence: TGTGCCAGCGGTTACCAGGGAGGTAATGAGCAGTTCTTC. The chain joins TRBV25-1 to TRBJ2-1, with D tentatively TRBD2 (6 bases). The CDR3 is made up of 13 amino acids. Per the germline V gene, CDR1 is MGHDK and CDR2 is SYGVNS. Trimming removed 8 bases at V and 7 bases at J, with 15 bases between. Full variable domain (outside the CDR3, taken from reference TRBV25-1 and TRBJ2-1): EADIYQTPRYLVIGTGKKITLECSQTMGHDKMYWYQQDPGMELHLIHYSYGVNSTEKGDLSSESTVSRIRTEHFPLTLESARPSHTSQYLCASGYQGGNEQFFGPGTRLTVL.

The chain carries TRBV29-1 and TRBJ1-2; possibly TRBD1 for D (5 bases). The CDR3 spans 15 residues. The V gene's germline CDR1 is SQVTM and CDR2 ANQGSEA. The ends were cut back, 0 bases at V and 1 base at J, with 12 bases in the middle. The CDR3 DNA follows: TGCAGCGTTGAAGATCGGGGAGGGGATAACTATGGCTACACCTTC. Translating gives CSVEDRGGDNYGYTF. The full variable domain, with the rest looked up from reference TRBV29-1 and TRBJ1-2, is SAVISQKPSRDICQRGTSLTIQCQVDSQVTMMFWYRQQPGQSLTLIATANQGSEATYESGFVIDKFPISRPNLTFSTLTVSNMSPEDSSIYLCSVEDRGGDNYGYTFGSGTRLTVV.

The chain joins TRBV30 to TRBJ2-1; perhaps TRBD2 as D (5 bases). In germline, CDR1 is GTSNPN, CDR2 SVGIG (reference sequence). Trimming removed 2 bases at V and 8 bases at J, with 10 bases between. This CDR3 comprises 12 residues. Here the CDR3 reads CAWSNLGDEQFF. As DNA, the CDR3 is TGTGCCTGGAGTAACCTCGGGGATGAGCAGTTCTTC.

In DNA form, the CDR3 reads TGTGCCAGCAGCCCCCCTTGGGACAGGGGAATTGGTGGCTACACCTTC. This gives the protein CASSPPWDRGIGGYTF. The chain employs TRBV11-2 and TRBJ1-2; 10 nucleotides align to TRBD1. Germline values: CDR1 SGHAT, CDR2 FQNNGV. The V segment lost 5 bases and the J segment 7 bases; nucleotides outside the gene matches: 13. CDR3 length: 16 residues. The full variable domain, in which reference TRBV11-2 and TRBJ1-2 provide the parts outside the CDR3, is EAGVAQSPRYKIIEKRQSVAFWCNPISGHATLYWYQQILGQGPKLLIQFQNNGVVDDSQLPKDRFSAERLKGVDSTLKIQPAKLEDSAVYLCASSPPWDRGIGGYTFGSGTRLTVV.

To note about this clone: Compared with germline, one end of the junction differs, possibly owing to a read error. The V gene is TRBV7-7, the J gene TRBJ2-5; D gene unclear. Looked up from germline, CDR1 is SSHAT and CDR2 is FNYEAQ (reference sequence). This CDR3 comprises 13 residues. CDR3 loop: CASSLFEEETQYF. Here the CDR3 DNA reads TGTGCTAGCAGCCTCTTCGAGGAAGAGACCCAGTACTTC.

This chain joins TRBV13 and TRBJ1-1, with 10 positions matching TRBD1. V gave up 5 bases and J gave up 4 bases; unmatched junction bases: 7. The CDR3 is made up of 15 amino acids. Germline V lookup: CDR1 PRHDT, CDR2 FYEKMQ (reference sequence). The chain's CDR3 is CASSAPGQGFTEAFF. In DNA, the CDR3 is TGTGCCAGCAGCGCCCCGGGACAGGGGTTCACTGAAGCTTTCTTT.

This clone was seen more than once but under ten times. The chain has TRBV11-3 and TRBJ2-1, with 8 bases fitting TRBD2. This CDR3 spans 16 amino acids. Germline CDR1 is SGHNT and CDR2 is YENEEA. V was pared by 6 bases and J by 5 bases, with 12 bases of the junction left unmatched. The DNA for the CDR3 is TGTGCCAGCAGTACCCCGGGACTAGGGGGGCACAATGAGCAGTTCTTC. Translated, it gives CASSTPGLGGHNEQFF.

This rearrangement joins TRBV19 to TRBJ1-1, with 10 bases aligning to TRBD1. Trimming removed 7 bases from V and 5 bases from J; junction bases left unmatched: 10. The CDR3 extends over 15 amino acids. Germline V gene sequence: CDR1 LNHDA, CDR2 SQIVND (reference sequence). The CDR3 reads CASTWQGDRGTEAFF. The CDR3 nucleotides are TGTGCCAGTACATGGCAAGGGGACAGGGGTACTGAAGCTTTCTTT.

This chain uses TRBV7-6 with TRBJ2-7; a possible D gene is TRBD1 (5 bases). Trimming pared 5 bases from V and 3 bases from J, leaving 17 bases between. The CDR3 runs to 15 residues. The V gene's germline CDR1 is SGHVS and CDR2 FNYEAQ. The CDR3: CASSDRRQGLYEQYF. CDR3 sequence (DNA): TGTGCCAGCAGCGATCGGCGGCAGGGCCTCTACGAGCAGTACTTC.

This clone has only one observation. The rearrangement uses TRBV5-1 and TRBJ2-3, with 8 bases fitting TRBD2. V shed 2 bases and J 1 base; nucleotides not matched to a gene: 6. CDR1 is SGHRS and CDR2 is YFSETQ in the germline V gene. The CDR3 is made up of 16 amino acids. CDR3 in amino acids: CASSLLAAGGTDTQYF. In DNA form, the CDR3 reads TGCGCCAGCAGCTTACTAGCGGCGGGGGGCACAGATACGCAGTATTTT.

The chain uses TRBV6-4 and TRBJ1-1; D is undetermined. The V end was cut by 4 bases, the J end by 1 base, with 7 bases between. The CDR3 loop spans 13 amino acids. Germline V gives CDR1 MRHNA, CDR2 SNTAGT. CDR3 nucleotide sequence: TGTGCCAGCAGTGTGGAGCAGAACACTGAAGCTTTCTTT. This translates into CASSVEQNTEAFF.

This sequence joins TRBV7-2 and TRBJ2-1; 8 nucleotides align to TRBD2. Looked up from germline, CDR1 is SGHTA and CDR2 is FQGNSA. J lost 4 bases, V lost 3 bases, and 5 bases had no gene match. CDR3 length: 15 residues. The chain's CDR3 is CASSLPPSGYNEQFF. As DNA, the CDR3 is TGTGCCAGCAGCTTGCCCCCTAGCGGGTACAATGAGCAGTTCTTC.

The gene calls are TRBV5-1 and TRBJ1-2, with D possibly TRBD1 on 5 matching bases. Germline CDR1 and CDR2: SGHRS and YFSETQ. Trimming removed 4 bases from V and 0 bases from J, with 13 bases in between. The length of the CDR3 is 15 residues. The CDR3 nucleotides are TGCGCCAGCAGCCCCTCTGGGGCCTCTAACTATGGCTACACCTTC. Amino acid sequence: CASSPSGASNYGYTF.

The chain employs TRBV29-1 and TRBJ2-1; TRBD1 aligns across 7 bases. This CDR3 contains 13 residues. The V segment lost 7 bases and the J segment 6 bases; nucleotides outside the gene matches: 9. From germline, CDR1 is SQVTM and CDR2 ANQGSEA. The CDR3 reads CSAGGVQTNEQFF. The CDR3 DNA follows: TGCAGCGCAGGGGGAGTGCAAACCAATGAGCAGTTCTTC.

This clone occurred a few times. The chain links TRBV11-2 to TRBJ2-7; unclear D gene. The CDR3 length is 13 residues. Trimming took off 5 bases at V and 0 bases at J, with 8 bases between the two ends. Germline assignment: CDR1 SGHAT and CDR2 FQNNGV. For the CDR3, the DNA is TGTGCCAGCAGCCGTGACAACTCCTACGAGCAGTACTTC. Translated: CASSRDNSYEQYF.

CDR3 residues: CAMGQGDTEAFF. As DNA, the CDR3 is TGTGCCATGGGACAGGGGGACACTGAAGCTTTCTTT. The chain uses TRBV10-3 and TRBJ1-1, with TRBD1 matching 11 bases. The germline V gene has CDR1 ENHRY and CDR2 SYGVKD. This CDR3 comprises 12 residues. Losses at the gene ends were 9 bases for V and 3 bases for J; bases not matched to a gene: 0.

This sequence joins TRBV11-2 and TRBJ1-5; no definite D call. The CDR3 spans 15 residues. Germline CDR1 reads SGHAT; CDR2 reads FQNNGV. V gave up 5 bases and J gave up 7 bases, with 18 bases separating them. The DNA of the CDR3 is TGTGCCAGCAGCCCCGGGGTGACGGGCAGCCAGCCCCAGCATTTT. Translated: CASSPGVTGSQPQHF.

This rearrangement joins TRBV7-9 to TRBJ2-7, with 8 bases lining up with TRBD2. This CDR3 region has 18 residues. Germline V CDR1 and CDR2: SEHNR, FQNEAQ (reference sequence). V was pared by 1 base and J by 3 bases, with 14 bases of the junction left unmatched. The CDR3 nucleotides read TGTGCCAGCAGCTTAGGCGGTTTCGGGAGGGCAGAGCTCTACGAGCAGTACTTC. Its translation is CASSLGGFGRAELYEQYF.